This TCR beta chain was captured in a study of cytomegalovirus exposure and HLA in healthy donors (dated by TCRdb to the late 2010s). Background on the whole study: According to an earlier analysis of 450 to 650 of the donors, 150 million to 200 million T cells yielded some 110 million unique TCR beta sequences and 276 Gb of sequence data. All discovery cohort repertoires had been generated on a single sequencing platform. Rather than drawing on any new phenotypic data, the later analysis identified candidate immune exposures from TCR beta sequences and the way those sequences occurred across donors. On average, 235,054 unique TCR beta nucleotide sequences were sequenced per donor among fewer than 500 genotyped donors of the cohort, with roughly 18% of those sequences being non-productive. The study aimed to test whether cataloging public T cell receptors could reveal signatures of past pathogen exposure. A later genetic analysis took genome-wide SNP genotypes for about three fifths of the roughly 700 donors and used that subset as a discovery cohort. Roughly 290 gigabases of sequencing data and approximately 91 million unique TCR sequences made up an early release that covered several hundred HLA-typed donors. High-throughput TCR immunosequencing, statistical association of individual TCRs with disease status, and machine learning were combined to predict cytomegalovirus infection status. Typing coverage varied by locus: 629-630 donors for A, B, C, DRB1 and DQB1; more than 500 for DQA1; 606 for DPA1; around 450 for DPB1. HLA typing included class I and class II loci at four-digit resolution. To study patterns of TCR occurrence, a later analysis re-analyzed previously published TCR beta repertoires from hundreds of donors and added high-resolution HLA genotyping. Along with the roughly 670-subject first cohort, a separate validation cohort of over a hundred different subjects was used. The T cell repertoires of around 670 subjects were profiled by immunosequencing and related to cytomegalovirus serostatus. In an earlier analysis of over 550 of the donors, high-throughput TCR beta sequencing was used to judge whether each TCR beta V gene segment behaved as functional or pseudogenic. Several DR-DQ haplotypes were handled as single units for association and clustering because linkage in the cohort was strong. Donor age, sex, ethnicity and CMV serostatus were compiled alongside the repertoire data. Of the roughly 400 genotyped donors, about 84% fell in the genetic ancestry cluster associated with self-reported Caucasian donors. Paper-wide results and their limitations: A total of some 180 TCR beta chains were listed by the study as associated with cytomegalovirus. Most CMV-associated TCR beta chains appeared to be HLA-restricted in a later analysis, and the HLA associations seemed to be driven largely by CMV exposure. A group of highly shared sequence variants was considered likely to be a technical artifact of the sequencing pipeline. In a later analysis, around 17,000 TCR beta sequences were associated with specific HLA alleles at a false discovery rate of 0.05. The 87-base-pair reads could not distinguish some IMGT-functional V segments, including TRBV6-2 and TRBV6-3, so those segments were excluded. Correlated functional status among segregating V segments might be attributable to linkage disequilibrium, but an unknown experimental factor could not be ruled out. An association between a missense DCLRE1C variant and V-gene and J-gene trimming of TCR beta chains was found in a later genetic analysis and replicated in an independent cohort. A further reported finding was that TCR beta sequences accurately predicted the HLA-A and HLA-B alleles for most subjects in the first cohort. Because some donors lacked HLA typing at each locus, the association tests relied only on the typed subset. Because counts were too low, approximately 15 rarely observed V segments, including chromosome 9 orphons, were excluded from the earlier analysis of roughly 580 of the donors. Most TCR sequences were observed very rarely across donors, whereas some public TCRs were present in many individuals. In a later genetic analysis, fewer N-insertions in productive TCRs were reported among donors in an Asian-associated ancestry cluster than the roughly 710-donor mean. In a later analysis, several top co-occurrence clusters were reported to appear linked to parvovirus B19, influenza, CMV and Epstein-Barr virus. Cytomegalovirus status was reported to be diagnosed by the classifier with high specificity and sensitivity in both the original and validation cohorts. In a later analysis, the rate of TCR association differed among HLA loci, with DRB1 alleles having the most associated TCRs and HLA-C alleles having the fewest. The only immune exposure information available for the cohort was CMV serostatus. The presence/absence analyses assumed that sequencing depth was roughly uniform across donors, and that assumption may not be true. Assigning TCR associations to individual alleles was difficult when HLA alleles, especially DR and DQ, strongly co-occurred. It was suggested by the authors that the approach could potentially be generalized to other disease states and immunological phenotypes. Only TCR beta chains were sequenced in this cohort, and the absence of alpha or paired-chain data limited detectable features. Compared with equally common non-associated chains, HLA-associated TCR beta chains in a later analysis were more clonally expanded and had lower generation probabilities. Three of the identified cytomegalovirus-associated TCR beta chains were confirmed in vitro to be specific for cytomegalovirus antigens. Broadly in line with IMGT annotations, most TCR beta V segments showed up in productive rearrangements about 90% or about 30% of the time in an earlier analysis of 450 to 600 of the donors.

The cohort consisted of 600 or so healthy bone marrow donors. Cohort members were all nominally healthy when sampled, although unrecorded immune exposures were likely present. The donor was CMV seronegative and belonged to the group of over 350 seronegative cohort members. A peripheral blood sample was provided by each donor, and peripheral blood mononuclear cells were used for TCR beta sequencing. The Qiagen DNeasy Blood Extraction Kit was used to extract genomic DNA from the blood cell samples. There are a few counts of this clone. Its antigen has not been determined. Nothing much larger sits one base from this clone, and base qualities are not available. Receptors were amplified or captured by the immunoSEQ multiplex PCR assay. The multiplex PCR relied on a mix of 60 forward primers for TCR Vbeta segments and 13 reverse primers for TCR Jbeta segments. The CDR3 region of rearranged TCR beta genes was amplified from genomic DNA with a multiplex PCR assay. The amplified TCR beta libraries were sequenced on the Illumina HiSeq System as 87-base-pair reads. On the authors' methods: Across the 670 or so repertoires, a later analysis counted around 80 million unique TCR beta chains, roughly 11 million of which were shared by at least two donors. To remove PCR and sequencing errors, raw reads were error-corrected and collapsed into unique sequences using a nearest-neighbor algorithm that merged closely related sequences. V, D and J gene segments were assigned by aligning CDR3 sequences to IMGT reference sequences. Each retained sequence needed at least a six-nucleotide match to both a V gene segment and a J gene segment. Rearrangements were called productive when the CDR3 lacked stop codons and stayed in frame with V and J; all others were non-productive. Following IMGT convention, CDR3 was defined as the stretch from the second conserved V-encoded cysteine up to the conserved J-encoded phenylalanine. The earlier analysis of more than 450 of the donors excluded sequences that lacked an unambiguous match to a single V gene segment. An earlier analysis of several hundred of the donors classified V segments as functional when productive rearrangements were above 56.7% and as segregating when the standard deviation between donors was above 5%. A statistical classification framework was built for diagnosing cytomegalovirus status from the catalog of TCR beta chain sequences. In a later analysis, V and J genes were assigned by comparing TCR nucleotide sequences against IMGT/GENE-DB human TR gene sequences. A later analysis assigned CDR3 sequences and most-parsimonious VDJ recombination scenarios with the TCRdist pipeline. In a later analysis, each TCR beta chain was defined by its CDR3 amino acid sequence together with its V-gene family, and reads without a unique V-gene family were excluded. To address suspected cross-contamination and a sequencing artifact, a later analysis removed roughly 640 highly shared, low-generation-probability nucleotide sequences. For each public chain, a later analysis derived a clonal expansion index from normalized ranks of inferred template counts within each repertoire. Generation probabilities in a later analysis came from a VDJ recombination model fitted to out-of-frame rearrangements, and those results were checked against IGoR. In a later analysis, hypergeometric tests were used to score TCR-TCR, TCR-HLA and TCR-CMV co-occurrence, with a repertoire-size bias correction applied to TCR pairs. False discovery rates were estimated in a later analysis by permuting HLA or CMV assignments 20 times. In a later analysis, co-occurring TCRs were grouped using DBSCAN, and TCRdist sequence similarity was added for clustering within HLA-allele-positive subsets. For co-occurrence clustering, repertoires with fewer than 30,000 or more than 120,000 public chains were excluded, along with a handful of repertoires with anomalous nucleotide sharing. Here the immuneACCESS table is served through TCRdb, limited to in-frame sequences with V and J called. Missing clones are a known gap in these copies; in checked studies unresolved V genes cover under half, and the rest lacks a known reason. The V and J calls and the clone size are those of that table, but D and trimming were determined from the DNA. The sample table shows roughly 160,000 clones, and less than 90% are seen once. The ten largest account for about 0.39% of the sample.

There are 13 amino acids in the CDR3, from cysteine to phenylalanine inclusive. CDR3 DNA is the only sequence kept; it has 39 bases, read in frame from the first base. V has 9 bases trimmed and J has 1 base trimmed; junction bases matching no gene number 2. CDR1 and CDR2 are drawn from the germline V gene (reference sequence): LNHDA, SQIVND. The chain is made from TRBV19 and TRBJ2-5, with 10 middle bases fitting TRBD2. The receptor comes from a boy between 2 and 10 years old in good health and CMV-seronegative. The sequencing input was PBMCs. CDR3 loop: CASTSGIQETQYF. At the DNA level, the sequence is TGTGCCAGCACTAGCGGGATCCAAGAGACCCAGTACTTC.